The rows below give T cell receptor beta chains drawn from one sample of a study of cytomegalovirus exposure and HLA in healthy donors. The repertoire was sequenced with immunoSEQ multiplex PCR; TCRdb's copy has only in-frame clones and lacks some. The sample has approximately 70,000 clones; approximately 74% are singletons. The specimen sequenced was PBMCs. These TCRs come from a woman under 40 in good health and CMV-seropositive. CDR3s include the opening cysteine and the closing phenylalanine or tryptophan.

J | V | CDR3
TRBJ1-5 | TRBV6-1 | CASSERQGGQPQHF
TRBJ2-7 | TRBV7-9 | CASSLQGQGNEQYF
TRBJ1-1 | TRBV7-9 | CASSSHLTGHNTEAFF
TRBJ2-3 | TRBV7-2 | CASSLGVLAGGRADTQYF
TRBJ2-1 | TRBV10-3 | CAISDLAGSNEQFF
TRBJ2-2 | TRBV7-8 | CASSFRRVTNTGELFF
TRBJ1-2 | TRBV6-5 | CASSRDRDGYTF
TRBJ1-4 | TRBV7-6 | CASSPGTGNEKLFF
TRBJ2-7 | TRBV7-8 | CASSLLAYEQYF
TRBJ1-1 | TRBV2 | CASREQGKNTEAFF
TRBJ2-7 | TRBV30 | CAWRGLARPAEQYF
TRBJ2-6 | TRBV28 | CASRGGGSGANVLTF
TRBJ1-4 | TRBV7-9 | CASSSPRGGGEKLFF